This TCR beta chain stems from a study of cytomegalovirus exposure and HLA in healthy donors. 60 Vbeta and 13 Jbeta primers were used in PCR. Data came from immunoSEQ multiplex PCR; TCRdb stores just in-frame clones and leaves some out. The repertoire has around 140,000 clones, over 60% of them found once; the top ten carry 1.5% to 2%. Study-wide results and limits: An apparent linkage of common viral pathogens to several of the most significant clusters emerged in a later analysis. TCR beta V- and J-gene trimming, according to a later analysis, was linked to a missense DCLRE1C variant. Compared with the roughly 670-donor mean, an Asian-associated ancestry cluster reportedly had fewer N-insertions, according to a later analysis.

The CDR3 extends over 16 amino acids. Germline lookup yields CDR1 SGDLS and CDR2 YYNGEE. The V and J ends lost 3 bases and 0 bases, in that order; junction bases with no gene match: 5. With regard to this clone: Antigen specificity is unknown.

Sequencing was done on a sample of PBMCs. The sequence derives from a middle-aged man in good health and CMV-seronegative. The gene calls are TRBV9 and TRBJ2-3, with 9 bases matching TRBD2. CDR3 nucleotides: TGTGCCAGCAGCGAGACTAGCGGACATAGCACAGATACGCAGTATTTT. It yields the protein CASSETSGHSTDTQYF.